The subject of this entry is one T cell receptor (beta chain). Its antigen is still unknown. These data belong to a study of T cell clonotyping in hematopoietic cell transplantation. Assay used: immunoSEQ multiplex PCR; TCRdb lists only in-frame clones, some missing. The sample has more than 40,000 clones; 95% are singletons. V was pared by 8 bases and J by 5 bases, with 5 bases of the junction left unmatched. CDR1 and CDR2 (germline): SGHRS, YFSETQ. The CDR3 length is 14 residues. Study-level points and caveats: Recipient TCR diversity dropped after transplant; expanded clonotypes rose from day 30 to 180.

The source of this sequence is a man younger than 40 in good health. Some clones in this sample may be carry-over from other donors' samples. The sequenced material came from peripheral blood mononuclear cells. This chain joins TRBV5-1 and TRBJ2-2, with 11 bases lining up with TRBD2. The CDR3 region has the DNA TGCGCCAGTACTAGCGGGAGTGTGACCGGGGAGCTGTTTTTT. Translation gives CASTSGSVTGELFF.